The 21 T cell receptor beta chains given below trace back to one sample, sequenced in a study of CD8+CD57+ T cells in acquired aplastic anemia. Profiling that covered TCR beta VDJ and CDR3 relied on genomic DNA as its template. Via MiXCR, TCRdb re-called the reads, giving one row per CDR3 protein. The sample carries 150,000 to 200,000 distinct CDR3 sequences, roughly 43% recorded once. Whoever was chosen for sequencing had shown CD8+CD57+ cell expansion by flow cytometry. The sequencing input was sorted CD4+, CD8+, or CD8+CD57+ T cells (not recorded which) from PBMCs. The receptors derive from a human donor with aplastic anemia.

The CDR3 protein is CASSLSRTGINEQYF. The CDR3 DNA reads TGTGCCAGCAGTTTATCTCGGACAGGGATAAACGAGCAGTACTTC. V and J are TRBV27 and TRBJ2-7; 8 nucleotides line up with TRBD1. This CDR3 region has 15 residues. Trimming at V came to 0 bases and at J to 5 bases, leaving 6 bases not matched to a gene. Germline V lookup: CDR1 MNHEY, CDR2 SMNVEV (reference sequence).

On this clonotype: This sequence may be a read error, since a much larger clone differs from it by one base. The chain uses TRBV9 and TRBJ1-4, with D perhaps matching TRBD1 (5 bases). CDR3 length equals 15 residues. Looked up from germline, CDR1 is SGDLS and CDR2 is YYNGEE. CDR3 in DNA: TGTGCCAGCAGCAATCGGGACGCGGCAGGAGAAAAACTGCTTTTT. Amino acids: CASSNRDAAGEKLLF. The full variable domain, in which reference TRBV9 and TRBJ1-4 provide the parts outside the CDR3, is DSGVTQTPKHLITATGQRVTLRCSPRSGDLSVYWYQQSLDQGLQFLIQYYNGEERAKGNILERFSAQQFPDLHSELNLSSLELGDSALYFCASSNRDAAGEKLLFGSGTQLSVL.

Many counts were recorded for this clonotype. The DNA for the CDR3 is TGTGCCAGCAACCAACTTCTGGATTCACCCCTCCACTTT. Amino acid sequence: CASNQLLDSPLHF. The V and J genes are TRBV7-3 and TRBJ1-6, with D unclear. The CDR3 consists of 13 residues. The V end was cut by 7 bases, the J end by 8 bases, with 12 bases between. Per the germline V gene, CDR1 is SGHTA and CDR2 is FQGTGA.

Concerning this clonotype: A read error may produce the germline difference seen at one junction end. The rearrangement joins TRBV15 to TRBJ1-1, with no clear D. CDR3 length: 14 amino acids. The germline gives CDR1 LNHNV, CDR2 YYDKDF (reference sequence). This CDR3 reads CVTSRATMNTEALF. Written as DNA, the CDR3 is TGTGTCACCAGCAGAGCAACCATGAACACTGAAGCTCTCTTT.

Concerning this clonotype itself: One base away lies a much larger clone, so this may be a sequencing read error. The chain combines TRBV5-1 with TRBJ2-2, with 8 bases fitting TRBD1. Germline V gives CDR1 SGHRS, CDR2 YFSETQ. This CDR3 contains 15 residues. CDR3 residues: CASSLDRANTGELSF. CDR3 DNA sequence: TGCGCCAGCAGCCTGGACAGGGCGAACACCGGGGAGCTGTCTTTT.

Remarks on this clonotype: Its ends do not fully match the called genes, so a read error is possible. The chain joins TRBV7-9 to TRBJ1-1; no definite D call. CDR1 SEHNR and CDR2 FQNEAQ come from the germline V gene (reference sequence). The CDR3 consists of 15 residues. The CDR3 reads CASTKPVGWSNQFPF. For the CDR3, the DNA is TGTGCCAGCACCAAACCTGTAGGGTGGTCAAACCAATTCCCGTTT.

The V call is TRBV2, the J call TRBJ2-7, with D possibly TRBD2 on 5 matching bases. Germline V gene sequence: CDR1 SNHLY, CDR2 FYNNEI. The CDR3 loop spans 13 amino acids. V was clipped by 2 bases and J by 5 bases, with 10 bases between them. CDR3 in DNA: TGTGCCAGCAGTGAATTCCCGGGGAACGAGCAGTACTTC. Its protein product is CASSEFPGNEQYF.

Comments on this clonotype: The junction departs from the called germline gene at one end, perhaps through a read error. The chain joins TRBV6-2 or TRBV6-3 to TRBJ1-6, with a possible D match to TRBD1 (5 bases). The CDR3 has 17 residues. CDR1 is MNHEY, CDR2 SVGEGT, per germline. CDR3 sequence reads: CARRPGPGADYNSPLHF. CDR3 DNA: TGCGCCAGAAGACCCGGACCCGGGGCAGACTATAATTCACCCCTCCACTTT.

Many counts were recorded for this clonotype. The chain employs TRBV28 and TRBJ1-1; no firm D call. Germline CDR1 reads MDHEN; CDR2 reads SYDVKM. CDR3 length: 12 amino acids. Trimming shortened V by 6 bases and J by 0 bases, and 5 bases separated the two germline ends. The CDR3 sequence is CASRSLNTEAFF. CDR3 nucleotides: TGTGCCAGCAGATCTTTGAACACTGAAGCTTTCTTT. The full variable domain, its missing parts supplied by reference TRBV28 and TRBJ1-1, is DVKVTQSSRYLVKRTGEKVFLECVQDMDHENMFWYRQDPGLGLRLIYFSYDVKMKEKGDIPEGYSVSREKKERFSLILESASTNQTSMYLCASRSLNTEAFFGQGTRLTVV.

V usage is TRBV19 and J usage is TRBJ2-3; tentative D call: TRBD1 (6 bases). The V and J ends lost 3 bases and 0 bases respectively, with 10 bases between them. CDR1 is LNHDA and CDR2 is SQIVND in the germline V gene (reference sequence). This CDR3 has 15 amino acids. The CDR3 region has the DNA TGTGCCAGTAGTATTCGGACAGCTAGCACAGATACGCAGTATTTT. Its translation: CASSIRTASTDTQYF.

This clonotype was found many times. The chain carries TRBV19 and TRBJ1-5; D gene unclear. CDR1 is LNHDA and CDR2 is SQIVND in the germline V gene (reference sequence). The CDR3 has 16 amino acids. The V end was cut by 5 bases, the J end by 0 bases, with 14 bases between. CDR3 bases: TGTGCCAGTAGTCCAGGACGAGTTAATAGCAATCAGCCCCAGCATTTT. Translated: CASSPGRVNSNQPQHF.

The sample holds many counts of this clonotype. CDR3 coding DNA: TGTGCCAGCAGCTCGCAAACAGGGGGCTTTCCGAACGAGCAGTACTTC. Translating it yields CASSSQTGGFPNEQYF. The chain is built from TRBV5-5 and TRBJ2-7, with 9 bases fitting TRBD1. This CDR3 region has 16 residues. V was pared by 3 bases and J by 5 bases, with 12 bases of the junction left unmatched. Germline V CDR1 and CDR2: SGHKS, YYEKEE (reference sequence).

This clonotype has just a few counts. The chain is built from TRBV15 and TRBJ1-2, with a weak D call TRBD1 (6 bases). Trimming shortened V by 8 bases and J by 6 bases, and 16 bases separated the two germline ends. Germline assignment: CDR1 LNHNV and CDR2 YYDKDF (reference sequence). This CDR3 is 13 amino acids long. The DNA for the CDR3 is TGTGCCACCGGGACACTACCTGGGAATGGCTACACCTTC. Translation: CATGTLPGNGYTF.

This clonotype was seen at least ten times. This sequence joins TRBV5-8 and TRBJ2-5; 10 bases agree with TRBD2. The length of the CDR3 is 16 residues. In germline, CDR1 is SGHTS, CDR2 YDEGEE. V was clipped by 2 bases and J by 2 bases; unmatched bases: 6. CDR3 bases: TGTGCCAGCAGCTTTAGGACTAGCGGTTTACAAGAGACCCAGTACTTC. As protein: CASSFRTSGLQETQYF.

This clonotype appeared a single time. The chain has TRBV10-2 and TRBJ2-1; a possible D gene is TRBD1 (6 bases). This CDR3 has 15 amino acids. V lost 5 bases and J lost 0, with 11 bases in between. Germline V gene sequence: CDR1 WSHSY, CDR2 SAAADI. CDR3 nucleotide sequence: TGCGCCAGCAGTACGTTGGACAGCTCCTACAATGAGCAGTTCTTC. Translating gives CASSTLDSSYNEQFF.

This clonotype was seen repeatedly, ten times or more. The V call is TRBV19, the J call TRBJ1-2; D is perhaps TRBD1 (5 bases). The CDR3 is made up of 16 amino acids. Germline CDR1 and CDR2: LNHDA and SQIVND (reference sequence). V was shortened by 7 bases and J by 0 bases, with 18 bases between the two germline ends. This chain's CDR3 is CASKLGTADANYGYTF. As DNA, the CDR3 is TGTGCCAGTAAACTAGGGACCGCCGACGCTAACTATGGCTACACCTTC.

This clonotype turned up a few times. The chain couples TRBV24-1 to TRBJ2-2; D is ambiguous. Trimming stripped 6 bases from V and 1 base from J, with 5 bases between. CDR3 length: 13 amino acids. Germline values: CDR1 KGHDR, CDR2 SFDVKD. The CDR3 region has the DNA TGTGCCACCAGTAACCGGAACACCGGGGAGCTGTTTTTT. It encodes CATSNRNTGELFF.

With regard to this clonotype: This could be a read error, since a much larger clone is one nucleotide away. This rearrangement joins TRBV2 to TRBJ2-3; 7 bases align to TRBD1. V lost 7 bases to trimming and J lost 0 bases; unmatched junction nucleotides: 7. The germline V gene has CDR1 SNHLY and CDR2 FYNNEI. CDR3 length: 15 residues. CDR3 nucleotide sequence: TGTGCCAGCACTCAAGGGGGCCTTAGCACAGATACGCAGTATTTT. It codes for CASTQGGLSTDTQYF.

This clonotype appeared once. This rearrangement joins TRBV20-1 to TRBJ1-2, with 9 bases identical to TRBD1. Germline loops: CDR1 DFQATT, CDR2 SNEGSKA (reference sequence). CDR3 length: 13 amino acids. The junction had 6 bases not matched to a gene; V was cut back by 6 bases and J by 4 bases. The chain's CDR3 is CSAPDRGLYGYTF. CDR3 DNA: TGCAGTGCCCCGGACAGGGGCCTCTATGGCTACACCTTC.

The chain couples TRBV9 to TRBJ1-3, with 10 bases matching TRBD1. CDR3 length: 17 amino acids. The germline gives CDR1 SGDLS, CDR2 YYNGEE. With 4 bases clipped from V and 4 bases from J, the junction kept 11 bases outside the gene matches. The CDR3 DNA follows: TGTGCCAGCAGCTTCGAGACAGGGGGCGAAACCGGAAACACCATATATTTT. Protein: CASSFETGGETGNTIYF.

This clonotype was counted ten times or more. The CDR3 here is CASVDGGSDYTF. CDR3 nucleotides: TGTGCCAGCGTCGACGGGGGAAGCGACTACACCTTC. J is TRBJ1-2 and V is TRBV25-1; D perhaps matches TRBD1 (5 bases). CDR1 is MGHDK, CDR2 SYGVNS, per germline. The CDR3 sequence is 12 residues long. The V end was cut by 8 bases, the J end by 10 bases, with 17 bases between.